This TCR beta chain was identified during a study of T-cell memory formation after mild COVID-19. CDR1 and CDR2 (germline): DFQATT, SNEGSKA (reference sequence). Trimming shortened V by 1 base and J by 8 bases, and 2 bases separated the two germline ends. The CDR3 runs 10 residues. TCRdb passed the 5' RACE reads through MiXCR, listing each CDR3 protein once. The sample contains nearly 110,000 distinct CDR3 sequences, about a sixth of which appear only once. This clonotype was seen a handful of times. The antigen is undetermined. Regarding the study as a whole: CD4+ contracting clones were mainly CM and EM; CD8+ ones, EMRA. There was a balanced CD4/CD8 profile in clones contracting day 15 to 85, and later expanders leaned CD4+. Second-wave clones reaching peak frequency on day 37 lacked confirmed SARS-CoV-2 specificity.

The chain combines TRBV20-1 with TRBJ1-4; unclear D gene. Sample: PBMCs or a T cell subset sorted from them (not recorded which). The TCR was taken from an adult woman who had mild COVID-19 (a few samples of this study predate the infection). Cell type and time point are not known. CDR3 sequence (DNA): TGCAGTGCTAGAGGGGAAAAACTGTTTTTT. Translating it yields CSARGEKLFF.